One T cell receptor (beta chain) is described in this entry. What it recognizes is unknown. The data derive from a study of identifying expanded T cells in peripheral blood. Germline CDR1 is MGHRA and CDR2 is YSYEKL. The V gene lost 4 bases and the J gene lost 3 bases, with 15 bases spanning the gap. The CDR3 sequence is 15 residues long. Study-wide points: Over approximately two and four weeks, about 15 and 19 clones changed, versus 1.2 between replicates. Clone count variance between roughly 2-week samples rose with total template count.

Clones were read by immunoSEQ multiplex PCR, and TCRdb kept only the in-frame ones, dropping some. The data contain around 91,000 clones, about nine tenths of them seen just once; the ten biggest clones take up about 4%. Sequenced sample: blood. This chain links TRBV4-1 with TRBJ2-5; TRBD2 might be the D (5 bases). The receptor was derived from a person between 18 and 75 years old in good health. The CDR3 spells CASSREGVMEETQYF. CDR3 coding DNA: TGCGCCAGCAGCCGAGAGGGAGTCATGGAAGAGACCCAGTACTTC.